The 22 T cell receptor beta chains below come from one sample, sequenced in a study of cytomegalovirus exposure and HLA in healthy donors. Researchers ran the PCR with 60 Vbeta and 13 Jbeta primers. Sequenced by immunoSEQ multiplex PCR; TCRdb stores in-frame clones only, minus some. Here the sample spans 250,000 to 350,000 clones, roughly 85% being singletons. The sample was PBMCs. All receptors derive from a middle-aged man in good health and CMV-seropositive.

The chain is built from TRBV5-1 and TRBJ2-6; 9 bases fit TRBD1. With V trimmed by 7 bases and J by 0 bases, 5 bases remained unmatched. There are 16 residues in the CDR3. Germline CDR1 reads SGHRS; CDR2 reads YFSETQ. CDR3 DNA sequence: TGCGCCAGCTCAACAGGGGGCGCCTCTGGGGCCAACGTCCTGACTTTC. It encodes CASSTGGASGANVLTF.

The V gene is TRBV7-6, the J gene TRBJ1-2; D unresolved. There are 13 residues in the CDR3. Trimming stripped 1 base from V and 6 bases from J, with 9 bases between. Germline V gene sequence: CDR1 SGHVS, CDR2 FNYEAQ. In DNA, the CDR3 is TGTGCCAGCAGCTTAGAACTAGGGCATGGCTACACCTTC. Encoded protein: CASSLELGHGYTF.

The CDR3 DNA reads as TGTGCCAGCAGTGAAGTGCTAGGGGGCACTGAAGCTTTCTTT. Its translation is CASSEVLGGTEAFF. The V call is TRBV2, the J call TRBJ1-1; tentative D call: TRBD1 (6 bases). Germline V gene lookup returns CDR1 SNHLY and CDR2 FYNNEI. Between the trimmed V and J ends, which lost 1 base and 4 bases, there was a span of 10 bases. The CDR3 has 14 amino acids. The full variable domain, its missing parts supplied by reference TRBV2 and TRBJ1-1, is EPEVTQTPSHQVTQMGQEVILRCVPISNHLYFYWYRQILGQKVEFLVSFYNNEISEKSEIFDDQFSVERPDGSNFTLKIRSTKLEDSAMYFCASSEVLGGTEAFFGQGTRLTVV.

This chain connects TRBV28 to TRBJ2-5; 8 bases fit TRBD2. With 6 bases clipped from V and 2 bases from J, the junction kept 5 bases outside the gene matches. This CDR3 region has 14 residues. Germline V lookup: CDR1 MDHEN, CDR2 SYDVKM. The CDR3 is CASRTKRGQETQYF. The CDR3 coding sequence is TGTGCCAGCAGGACAAAGCGGGGGCAAGAGACCCAGTACTTC.

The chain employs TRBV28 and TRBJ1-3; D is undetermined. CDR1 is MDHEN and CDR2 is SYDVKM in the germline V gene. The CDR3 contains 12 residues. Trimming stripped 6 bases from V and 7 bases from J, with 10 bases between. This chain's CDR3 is CASSSGWNTIYF. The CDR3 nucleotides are TGTGCCAGCAGCTCAGGTTGGAACACCATATATTTT.

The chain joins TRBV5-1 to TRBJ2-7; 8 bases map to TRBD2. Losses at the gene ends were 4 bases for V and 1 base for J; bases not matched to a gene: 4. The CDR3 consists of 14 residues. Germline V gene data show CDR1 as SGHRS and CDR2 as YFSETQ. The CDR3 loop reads CASSPRGGSYEQYF. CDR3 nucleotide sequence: TGCGCCAGCAGCCCCCGGGGGGGGTCCTACGAGCAGTACTTC.

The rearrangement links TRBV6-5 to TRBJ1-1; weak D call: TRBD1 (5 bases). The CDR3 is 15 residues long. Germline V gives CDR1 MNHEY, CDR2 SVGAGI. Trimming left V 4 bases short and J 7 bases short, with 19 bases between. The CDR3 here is CASSSWGRDDVEAFF. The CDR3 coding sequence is TGTGCCAGCAGTTCATGGGGGAGGGACGACGTTGAAGCTTTCTTT.

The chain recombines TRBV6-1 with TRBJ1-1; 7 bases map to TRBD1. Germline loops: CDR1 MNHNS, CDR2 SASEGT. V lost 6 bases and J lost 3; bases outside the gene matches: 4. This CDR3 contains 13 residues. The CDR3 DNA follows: TGTGCCAGCAGGGGACAGACATACACTGAAGCTTTCTTT. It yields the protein CASRGQTYTEAFF.

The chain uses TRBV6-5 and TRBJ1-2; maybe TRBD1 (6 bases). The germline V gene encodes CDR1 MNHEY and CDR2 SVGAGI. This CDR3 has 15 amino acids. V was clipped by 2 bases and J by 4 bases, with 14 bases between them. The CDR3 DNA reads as TGTGCCAGCAGTTACGAACAGGGCACGGCCTATGGCTACACCTTC. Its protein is CASSYEQGTAYGYTF.

CDR3 amino acids: CASRDQGAHQPQHF. The CDR3 nucleotides are TGTGCCAGCAGGGACCAGGGGGCTCATCAGCCCCAGCATTTT. The chain recombines TRBV2 with TRBJ1-5; TRBD1 aligns across 8 bases. Germline V gene lookup returns CDR1 SNHLY and CDR2 FYNNEI. With V trimmed by 6 bases and J by 5 bases, 6 bases remained unmatched. CDR3 length: 14 amino acids.

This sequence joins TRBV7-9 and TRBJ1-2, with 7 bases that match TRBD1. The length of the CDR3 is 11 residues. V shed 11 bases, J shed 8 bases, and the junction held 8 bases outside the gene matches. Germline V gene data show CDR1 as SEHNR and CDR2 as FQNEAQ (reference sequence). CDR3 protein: CAGTGVGGYTF. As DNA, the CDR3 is TGTGCCGGTACAGGGGTAGGAGGCTACACCTTC.

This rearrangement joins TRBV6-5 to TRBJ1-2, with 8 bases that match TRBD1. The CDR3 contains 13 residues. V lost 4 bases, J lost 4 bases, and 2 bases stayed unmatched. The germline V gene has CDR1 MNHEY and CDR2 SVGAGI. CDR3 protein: CASSSDRGYGYTF. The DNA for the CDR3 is TGTGCCAGCAGTTCCGACAGGGGCTATGGCTACACCTTC.

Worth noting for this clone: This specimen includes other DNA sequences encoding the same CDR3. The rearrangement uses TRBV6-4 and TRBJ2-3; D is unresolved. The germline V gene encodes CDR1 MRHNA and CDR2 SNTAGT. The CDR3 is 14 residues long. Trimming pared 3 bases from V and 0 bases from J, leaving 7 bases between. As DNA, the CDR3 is TGTGCCAGCAGTGATCAAGCTAGCACAGATACGCAGTATTTT. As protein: CASSDQASTDTQYF.

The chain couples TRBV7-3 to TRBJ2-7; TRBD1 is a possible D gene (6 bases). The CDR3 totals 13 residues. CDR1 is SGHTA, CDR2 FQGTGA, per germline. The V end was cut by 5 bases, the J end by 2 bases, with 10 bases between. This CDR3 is CASSQGKTYEQYF. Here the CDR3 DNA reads TGTGCCAGCAGCCAGGGGAAGACCTACGAGCAGTACTTC.

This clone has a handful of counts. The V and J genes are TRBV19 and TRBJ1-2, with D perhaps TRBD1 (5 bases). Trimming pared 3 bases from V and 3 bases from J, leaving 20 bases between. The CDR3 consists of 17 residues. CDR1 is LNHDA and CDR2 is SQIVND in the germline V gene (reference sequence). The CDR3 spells CASSMGGQGGWYYGYTF. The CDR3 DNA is TGTGCCAGTAGTATGGGTGGCCAGGGAGGATGGTACTATGGCTACACCTTC.

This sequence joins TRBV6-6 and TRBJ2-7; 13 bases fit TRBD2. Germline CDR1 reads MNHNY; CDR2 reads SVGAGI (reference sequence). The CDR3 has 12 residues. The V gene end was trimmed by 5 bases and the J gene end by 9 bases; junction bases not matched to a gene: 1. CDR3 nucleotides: TGTGCCAGCAGTGGACTAGCGGGGGCGCAGTACTTC. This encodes CASSGLAGAQYF.

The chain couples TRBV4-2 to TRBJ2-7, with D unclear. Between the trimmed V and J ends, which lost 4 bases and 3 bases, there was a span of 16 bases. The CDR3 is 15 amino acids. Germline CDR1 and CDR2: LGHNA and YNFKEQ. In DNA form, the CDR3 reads TGTGCCAGCAGCCCCGTTGCAGGTGATGACTACGAGCAGTACTTC. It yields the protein CASSPVAGDDYEQYF.

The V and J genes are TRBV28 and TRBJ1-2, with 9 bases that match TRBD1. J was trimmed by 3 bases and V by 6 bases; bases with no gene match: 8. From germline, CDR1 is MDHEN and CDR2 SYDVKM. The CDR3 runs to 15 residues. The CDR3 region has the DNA TGTGCCAGCAGCCCCGGGACAGGGCAGGACTATGGCTACACCTTC. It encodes CASSPGTGQDYGYTF.

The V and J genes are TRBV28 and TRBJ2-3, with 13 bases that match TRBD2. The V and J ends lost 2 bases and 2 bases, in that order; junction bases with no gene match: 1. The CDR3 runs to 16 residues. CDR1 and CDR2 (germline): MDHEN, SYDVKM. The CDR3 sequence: CASSLGTSGTTDTQYF. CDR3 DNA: TGTGCCAGCAGTTTAGGGACTAGCGGGACCACAGATACGCAGTATTTT.

The CDR3 loop reads CSASGLAGGLLETQYF. The CDR3 coding sequence is TGCAGCGCCTCGGGACTAGCGGGAGGGCTGCTCGAGACCCAGTACTTC. The chain employs TRBV29-1 and TRBJ2-5, with TRBD2 matching over 16 bases. Trimming took 7 bases from V and 5 from J; bases not matched to a gene: 10. CDR1 is SQVTM, CDR2 ANQGSEA, per germline. CDR3 length: 16 amino acids.

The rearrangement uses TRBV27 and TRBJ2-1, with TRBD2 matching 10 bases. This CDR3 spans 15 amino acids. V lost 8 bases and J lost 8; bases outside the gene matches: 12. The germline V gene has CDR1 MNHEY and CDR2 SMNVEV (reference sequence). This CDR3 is CASAPRSSGRYEQFF. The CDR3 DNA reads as TGTGCCAGCGCCCCCCGTTCTAGCGGGAGATATGAGCAGTTCTTC.

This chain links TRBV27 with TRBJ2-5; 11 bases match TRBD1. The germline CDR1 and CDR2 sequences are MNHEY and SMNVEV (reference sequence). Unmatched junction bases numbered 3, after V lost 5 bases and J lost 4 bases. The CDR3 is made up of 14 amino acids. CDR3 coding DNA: TGTGCCAGCAGTCCTGGGACAGGGGGAGAGACCCAGTACTTC. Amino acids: CASSPGTGGETQYF.